This TCR beta chain was captured in a study of siplizumab effects on memory and regulatory T cells. The method was immunoSEQ multiplex PCR; TCRdb's version includes in-frame clones alone and lacks a portion of them. This sample has roughly 97,000 clones, with about 93% found just once. The sample was Tregs sorted from blood. This sequence originates from a human donor in good health.

In DNA, the CDR3 is TGCGCCAGCAGCCAAGTCTGGTACGGGTCCTACGAGCAGTACTTC. Its translation is CASSQVWYGSYEQYF. This chain connects TRBV4-3 to TRBJ2-7; D unresolved. The CDR3 contains 15 residues. From germline, CDR1 is LGHNA and CDR2 YSLEER. V dropped 1 base and J dropped 1 base, with 11 bases sitting between them.